One and the same sample provided the 3 T cell receptor beta chains below, sequenced in a study of T cell responses to AZD1222 COVID-19 vaccine. Measured with immunoSEQ multiplex PCR; TCRdb has only the in-frame clones, and not every one. The repertoire holds over 40,000 clones, with approximately 88% as singletons. The sample here was peripheral blood, taken on day 0 of AZD1222 vaccination. The receptors were gathered from an adult in good health.

The chain employs TRBV6-5 and TRBJ1-5; D not resolved. The CDR3 spans 12 residues. Germline CDR1 reads MNHEY; CDR2 reads SVGAGI. Trimming left V 6 bases short and J 7 bases short, with 10 bases between. The CDR3 is CASSYGGQPQHF. The CDR3 DNA reads TGTGCCAGCAGCTATGGAGGACAGCCCCAGCATTTT.

The CDR3 loop is CASSTDGGTSGGSYEQYF. CDR3 nucleotides: TGTGCCAGCAGCACCGATGGGGGGACTAGCGGAGGATCCTACGAGCAGTACTTC. The J gene is TRBJ2-7, the V gene TRBV27, with 11 bases that match TRBD2. V lost 6 bases and J lost 1; bases outside the gene matches: 14. This CDR3 contains 18 residues. Germline-derived CDR1 and CDR2 are MNHEY and SMNVEV (reference sequence).

The CDR3 DNA reads TGTGCCAGCAGCTTAGCGGGAGTCACCTACAATGAGCAGTTCTTC. Translation: CASSLAGVTYNEQFF. The rearrangement joins TRBV7-2 to TRBJ2-1; the D gene is possibly TRBD2 (5 bases). V shed 0 bases and J shed 2 bases, with 8 bases lying between them. The CDR3 runs to 15 residues. Germline V gives CDR1 SGHTA, CDR2 FQGNSA.